This T cell receptor beta chain is from a study of identical twins. Study-level results: Twin pairs had excess sharing that was weaker in beta out-of-frame sequences. Models underestimated out-of-frame TCR alpha sharing in monozygotic twins.

Addition of a universal primer site occurred through template switching, and cDNA carried unique molecular identifiers. TCRdb ran MiXCR on the 5' RACE reads and lists one entry per CDR3 protein. The sample consists of 550,000 to 800,000 distinct CDR3 sequences, roughly 7.1% of them appearing once. This clonotype was observed a handful of times. What it recognizes is unknown. Germline V gives CDR1 KGHDR, CDR2 SFDVKD. The CDR3 is made up of 13 amino acids. V was clipped by 6 bases and J by 9 bases; unmatched bases: 7. A further study also used this sample, focusing on yellow fever vaccine responses in identical twins.

The sample was PBMCs. The TCR was taken from a woman between 18 and 30 years old in good health. The chain uses TRBV24-1 and TRBJ2-1, with 7 bases fitting TRBD1. CDR3 amino acids: CATSPTGWSEQFF. In nucleotides, the CDR3 is TGTGCCACCAGTCCGACAGGGTGGAGTGAGCAGTTCTTC.